The T cell receptor (beta chain) described here comes from a study of OX40 agonist ivuxolimab in advanced cancers. Turning to the overall study: Ivuxolimab was a fully human IgG2 agonistic monoclonal antibody targeting the costimulatory receptor OX40 (CD134). Intravenous ivuxolimab was administered to patients every 2 weeks at six dose levels: 0.01, 0.1, 0.3, 1.5, 3 and 10 mg/kg. Of the approximately 50 dose-escalation patients, hepatocellular carcinoma was present in about 20, melanoma in approximately 15, renal cell carcinoma in 9 and head and neck cancer in 9. In the dose-escalation cohort, around four fifths of patients were male, and the mean age was roughly 60 years with a range of roughly 20 to 80. Prior anti-PD-1, anti-PD-L1 or anti-CTLA-4 therapy was permitted, and checkpoint inhibitors had been received by around 40% of dose-escalation patients. Three dose-escalation patients achieved partial responses, one with hepatocellular carcinoma and two with cutaneous melanoma. The point of sequencing TCRbeta in the periphery was to test whether ivuxolimab changed TCR sequence diversity and drove clonal T-cell expansion. The monotherapy dose-escalation portion (N of about 47 patients) of the phase I ivuxolimab trial is reported in the paper. The paper as a whole reports these results and caveats: Which antigens the clonally expanded peripheral T cells were specific for was not determined. Low levels of normalized T-cell clonal expansion were also shown by some nonresponding patients. At doses from 0.1 to 3.0 mg/kg, clonal expansion was seen in both CD4+ and CD8+ blood T cells between baseline and week 6. In partial responders in the 0.1-3.0 mg/kg groups, normalized peripheral clonal expansion was found to be among the lowest, especially among CD8+ T cells. After ivuxolimab, expanded clones were on average more numerous among CD8+ T cells than among CD4+ T cells.

A note on this clone: No cognate antigen has been identified for it. Base qualities were left out, and no much larger clone turns up one base away.

The trial excluded patients who had a history of autoimmune disease or were on systemic immunosuppression. Peripheral blood for TCR sequencing was collected from all dose cohorts at baseline, on cycle 4 day 1, and on cycle 7 day 1. Samples came from an open-label, multicenter, first-in-human phase I dose-escalation trial of ivuxolimab. Adults with locally advanced or metastatic melanoma, renal cell, hepatocellular, or head and neck squamous cell carcinoma were enrolled in the trial. Before TCR sequencing, CD4+ and CD8+ T cells were separately sorted from peripheral blood. Genomic DNA was isolated from the sorted cells so that the TCRbeta CDR3 region could be sequenced. TCRbeta CDR3 regions were sequenced using the immunoSEQ Assay. TCRdb stores this immuneACCESS table with in-frame sequences only. Part of the clones is absent; in the studies checked, under half of the shortfall reflects unresolved V genes, and no reason is known for the rest. This sample holds 45,000 to 65,000 clones; 88% were observed only once. Of the sample, 3% to 4% falls within the top ten clones.

The clonotype comes from an adult with an advanced solid tumor such as melanoma, head and neck, liver or kidney cancer. The sample was CD4+ or CD8+ T cells sorted from blood, taken in a trial of the OX40 agonist ivuxolimab.

In nucleotide form, the sequence is TGTGCCAGCAGTTACTCGAACCTCCAGCAAGAGACCCAGTACTTC. Its product reads: CASSYSNLQQETQYF. The chain was built from TRBV6-6 and TRBJ2-5; the D gene identity is not certain. Reading from cysteine to phenylalanine, the CDR3 counts 15 amino acids. The retained sequence is limited to the CDR3, 45 bases, with the frame set at the first base. V sheds 0 bases and J sheds 2 bases, leaving 10 bases between their ends. CDR1 and CDR2 are drawn from the germline V gene (reference sequence): MNHNY, SVGAGI.